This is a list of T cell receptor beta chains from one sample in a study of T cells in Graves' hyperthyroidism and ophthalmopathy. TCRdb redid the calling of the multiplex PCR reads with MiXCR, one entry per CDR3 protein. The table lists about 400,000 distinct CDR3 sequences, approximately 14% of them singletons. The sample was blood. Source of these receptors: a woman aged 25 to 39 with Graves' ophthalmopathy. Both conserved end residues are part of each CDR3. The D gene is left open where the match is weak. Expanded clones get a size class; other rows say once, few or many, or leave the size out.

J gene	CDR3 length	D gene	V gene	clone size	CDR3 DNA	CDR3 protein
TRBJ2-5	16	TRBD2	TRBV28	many	TGTGCCAGCAGTTTATGGTCGACTAGCGGGCAAGAGACCCAGTACTTC	CASSLWSTSGQETQYF
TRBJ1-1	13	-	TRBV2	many	TGTGCCATCAGCAGGGGAACGGACACTGAAGCTTTCTTT	CAISRGTDTEAFF
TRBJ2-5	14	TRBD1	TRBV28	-	TGTGCCAGCAGCACGACAGGGGTACGGGAGACCCAGTACTTC	CASSTTGVRETQYF
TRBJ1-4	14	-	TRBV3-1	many	TGTGCCAGCAGCCACCAGGGGTTTGGTGAAAAACTGTTTTTT	CASSHQGFGEKLFF
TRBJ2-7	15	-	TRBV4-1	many	TGCGCCAGCAGCCACCCTCCAGGGGCGAGGTACGAGCAGTACTTC	CASSHPPGARYEQYF
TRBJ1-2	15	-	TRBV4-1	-	TGCGCCAGCTCATTTACTTCAGGGACTAACTATGGCTACACCTTC	CASSFTSGTNYGYTF
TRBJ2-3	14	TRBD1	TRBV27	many	TGTGCCAGCAGACCGGGACAGGGATCAGATACGCAGTATTTT	CASRPGQGSDTQYF
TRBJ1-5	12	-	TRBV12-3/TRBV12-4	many	TGTGCCAGCAGTATACAGGTTCAGCCCCAGCATTTT	CASSIQVQPQHF
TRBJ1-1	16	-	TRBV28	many	TGTGCCAGCAGCCCCACCCTCGCAGGGACGAACACTGAAGCTTTCTTT	CASSPTLAGTNTEAFF
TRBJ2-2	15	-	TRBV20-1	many	TGCAGTGCTAGTCTTATAGGTTTTGCCGAGGGGGAGCTGTTTTTT	CSASLIGFAEGELFF
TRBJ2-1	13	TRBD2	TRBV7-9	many	TGTGCCAGCAGCTTAAGTAGCGGGGTGCAGCAGTTCTTC	CASSLSSGVQQFF
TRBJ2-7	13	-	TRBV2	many	TGTGCCACCCGCTTGACAGACATTAACGAGCAGTACTTC	CATRLTDINEQYF
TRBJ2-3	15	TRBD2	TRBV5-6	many	TGTGCCAGCAGTTTGGGCGGGGGGCCCACAGATACGCAGTATTTT	CASSLGGGPTDTQYF
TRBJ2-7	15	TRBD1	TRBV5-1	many	TGCGCCAGCAGCCAGGGGACAGGGACCTCCTACGAGCAGTACTTC	CASSQGTGTSYEQYF
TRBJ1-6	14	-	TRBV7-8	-	TGTGCCAGCAGCTTTCGGGCGGATAATTCACCCCTCCACTTT	CASSFRADNSPLHF
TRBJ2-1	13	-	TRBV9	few	TGTGCCAGCAGCGTAGGAGCGGTTAATGAGCAGTTCTTC	CASSVGAVNEQFF
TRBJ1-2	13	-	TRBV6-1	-	TGTGCCAGCAGCCGGGATCCTAACTATGGCTACACCTTC	CASSRDPNYGYTF
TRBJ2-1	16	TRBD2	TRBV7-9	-	TGTGCCAGCAGTCTGGTCCCTAGCGGCTTCTACAATGAGCAGTTCTTC	CASSLVPSGFYNEQFF
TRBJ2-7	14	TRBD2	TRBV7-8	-	TGTGCCAGCCAACGAGGGACTAGCGTCTACGAGCAGTACTTC	CASQRGTSVYEQYF
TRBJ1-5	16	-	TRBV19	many	TGTGCCAGTAGTATAGTAGCGGGGCACGGCAATCAGCCCCAGCATTTT	CASSIVAGHGNQPQHF
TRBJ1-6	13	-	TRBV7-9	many	TGTGCCAGCAGCTCCCCCGTTAATTCACCCCTCCACTTT	CASSSPVNSPLHF
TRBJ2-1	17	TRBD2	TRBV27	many	TGTGCCAGCAGTTTATATGGGGGGGGGAGCTCCTACAATGAGCAGTTCTTC	CASSLYGGGSSYNEQFF
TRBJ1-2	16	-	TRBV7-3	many	TGTGCCAGCAGCCCCCCACGTAGCGATGCTAACTATGGCTACACCTTC	CASSPPRSDANYGYTF
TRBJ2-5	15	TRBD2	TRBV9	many	TGTGCCAGCAGCGTAGACGGGGGTCGGGGGGTGACCCAGTACTTC	CASSVDGGRGVTQYF
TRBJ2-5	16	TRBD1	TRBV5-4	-	TGTGCCAGCAGCTTGGGGGACAGGGGGTTCGAAGAGACCCAGTACTTC	CASSLGDRGFEETQYF